The 9 T cell receptor beta chains given below trace back to one sample, sequenced in a study of regulatory T cells in long-lasting Graves disease. Building the TCR beta libraries relied on iRepertoire HTBI primers, and CDR3 regions underwent Arm-PCR. TCRdb reprocessed the multiplex PCR reads with MiXCR, giving one entry per CDR3 protein. This sample carries more than 400,000 distinct CDR3 sequences, roughly 15% of them seen once, and the ten largest clones take about 10%. Time point defined: newly diagnosed GD, antithyroid drugs for less than 3 months. After RNA was extracted from PBMCs, the TCR library was made from it. This same sample was also part of a study on T cells in Graves' hyperthyroidism and ophthalmopathy.

The starting material was peripheral blood mononuclear cells (PBMCs), obtained at new diagnosis, from a patient treated with antithyroid drugs. These receptors were collected from a young woman with Graves disease.

With respect to this clonotype: A read error is likely here: a far larger clone is one base away. The chain couples TRBV28 to TRBJ2-1; D uncertain. CDR3 length equals 13 residues. CDR1 is MDHEN and CDR2 is SYDVKM in the germline V gene. V dropped 8 bases and J dropped 10 bases, with 18 bases sitting between them. CDR3 in amino acids: CASLSSSVYEQFF. CDR3 coding DNA: TGTGCCAGCCTTTCTTCCTCGGTCTACGAGCAGTTCTTC.

Turning to this clonotype: The junction does not match germline at one end; this may be a read error. V is TRBV16 and J is TRBJ1-2; the D is unclear. The CDR3 length is 15 residues. Germline CDR1 is KGHSY and CDR2 is FQNENV. CDR3 in DNA: TGTGTCAGCAGCCAATTCGCAGCCCTTAACTATGGCTACACCTTC. This encodes CVSSQFAALNYGYTF.

This chain joins TRBV29-1 and TRBJ2-6; TRBD1 is a possible D gene (7 bases). The CDR3 has 18 amino acids. The V gene lost 2 bases and the J gene lost 0 bases, with 17 bases spanning the gap. Germline V CDR1 and CDR2: SQVTM, ANQGSEA. The CDR3 DNA is TGCAGCGTTGAAACTTGGGCAGGGGGGAGCTCTGGGGCCAACGTCCTGACTTTC. As protein: CSVETWAGGSSGANVLTF. Filled out from reference TRBV29-1 and TRBJ2-6, the complete variable domain reads SAVISQKPSRDICQRGTSLTIQCQVDSQVTMMFWYRQQPGQSLTLIATANQGSEATYESGFVIDKFPISRPNLTFSTLTVSNMSPEDSSIYLCSVETWAGGSSGANVLTFGAGSRLTVL.

Ten or more counts support this clonotype. V usage is TRBV6-5 and J usage is TRBJ2-5, with TRBD2 identical over 11 bases. The CDR3 has 17 amino acids. Trimming at V came to 4 bases and at J to 7 bases, leaving 14 bases not matched to a gene. CDR1 MNHEY and CDR2 SVGAGI come from the germline V gene. CDR3 loop: CASSSRILAGGPMTQYF. The CDR3 nucleotides read TGTGCCAGCAGTTCCCGGATCTTAGCGGGAGGGCCTATGACCCAGTACTTC.

This sequence joins TRBV4-3 and TRBJ2-1, with 11 bases that match TRBD2. The CDR3 sequence is 16 residues long. V lost 4 bases and J lost 7; bases outside the gene matches: 9. CDR1 is LGHNA, CDR2 YSLEER, per germline. CDR3 DNA: TGCGCCAGCAGCCCTCTCACTAGCGGGAGTAAGAATGAGCAGTTCTTC. It translates to CASSPLTSGSKNEQFF.

This clonotype was recorded many times. The chain is built from TRBV27 and TRBJ1-5; possibly TRBD1 for D (5 bases). V was shortened by 2 bases and J by 9 bases, with 11 bases between the two germline ends. The CDR3 sequence is 13 residues long. In germline, CDR1 is MNHEY, CDR2 SMNVEV (reference sequence). The CDR3: CASSLGGTAPQHF. CDR3 DNA sequence: TGTGCCAGCAGTTTAGGGGGAACCGCGCCCCAGCATTTT.

The V call is TRBV10-3, the J call TRBJ2-6; 12 nucleotides agree with TRBD1. Germline lookup yields CDR1 ENHRY and CDR2 SYGVKD. V dropped 8 bases and J dropped 3; count of bases not matched to a gene: 14. This CDR3 contains 19 residues. CDR3 nucleotides: TGTGCCATCCTAGGGGCGGGGACAGGGGGCGAATTTGGGGCCAACGTCCTGACTTTC. It yields the protein CAILGAGTGGEFGANVLTF.

This clonotype was observed at least ten times. This sequence joins TRBV18 and TRBJ1-1, with 12 bases matching TRBD1. The CDR3 runs to 16 residues. V shed 2 bases and J 7 bases; nucleotides not matched to a gene: 8. The germline gives CDR1 KGHSH, CDR2 LQKENI. CDR3 in amino acids: CASSPGTGGDPHEAFF. The CDR3 DNA follows: TGTGCCAGCTCACCAGGGACAGGGGGCGACCCGCATGAAGCTTTCTTT.

This clonotype was seen many times. The chain links TRBV30 to TRBJ2-5; a possible D gene is TRBD2 (7 bases). Germline loops: CDR1 GTSNPN, CDR2 SVGIG (reference sequence). V was cut by 1 base and J by 4 bases, with 16 bases left in between. The CDR3 has 15 residues. The CDR3 here is CAWSGFNREGETQYF. The CDR3 DNA follows: TGTGCCTGGAGTGGTTTCAACAGGGAGGGAGAGACCCAGTACTTC.